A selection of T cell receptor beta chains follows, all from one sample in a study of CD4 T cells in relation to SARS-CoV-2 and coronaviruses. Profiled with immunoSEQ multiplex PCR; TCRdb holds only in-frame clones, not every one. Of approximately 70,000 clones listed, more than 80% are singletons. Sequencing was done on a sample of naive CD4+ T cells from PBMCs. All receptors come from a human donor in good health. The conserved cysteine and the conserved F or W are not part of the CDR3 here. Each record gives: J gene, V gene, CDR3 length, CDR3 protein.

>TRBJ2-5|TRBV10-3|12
AIRDSGGVETQY
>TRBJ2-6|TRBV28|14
ASSSLQGTGANVLT
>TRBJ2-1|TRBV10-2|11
ASSESGGNEQF
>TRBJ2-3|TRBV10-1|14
ASSESRSGTTDTQY
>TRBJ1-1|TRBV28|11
ASSSRSQWGAF
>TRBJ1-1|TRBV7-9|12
ASSATGRNTEAF
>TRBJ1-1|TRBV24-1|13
ATSDRRQGNTEAF
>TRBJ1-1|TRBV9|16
ASSVAGGGAGMNTEAF
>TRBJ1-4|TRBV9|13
ASSSREGLNEKLF
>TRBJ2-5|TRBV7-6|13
ASIRGGGGQETQY
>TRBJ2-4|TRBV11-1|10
ASSPWGNIQY
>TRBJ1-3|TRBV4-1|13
ASSQESRDGDTIY
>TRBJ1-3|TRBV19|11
ASSISTGTVIY
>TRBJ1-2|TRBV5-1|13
ASSLASRVTEGYT
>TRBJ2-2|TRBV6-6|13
ASSYGRSNTGELF
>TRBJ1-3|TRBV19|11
ASSEDSGNTIY
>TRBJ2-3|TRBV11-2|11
ASSLGPQNTQY
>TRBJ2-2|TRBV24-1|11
ATSDSLAGELF
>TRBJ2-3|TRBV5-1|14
ASSLAGTSGEDTQY
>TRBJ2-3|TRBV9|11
ASSPSRTDTQY
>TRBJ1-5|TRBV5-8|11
ASSLGSNQPQH
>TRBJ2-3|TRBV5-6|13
ASSLYGQYTDTQY
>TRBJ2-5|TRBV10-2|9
ASRYQETQY
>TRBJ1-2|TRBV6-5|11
ASFRWGWYGYT
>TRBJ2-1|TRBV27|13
ASSLILAGYNEQF
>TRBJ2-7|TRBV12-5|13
ASGLVRGPTYEQY
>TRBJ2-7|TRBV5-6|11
ASSWTVTYEQY
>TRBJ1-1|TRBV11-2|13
ASTQQSGRPTEAF
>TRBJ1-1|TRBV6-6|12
ASSQTGVGTEAF
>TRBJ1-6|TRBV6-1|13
ASSRSGDYNSPLH
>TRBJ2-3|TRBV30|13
AWSGGHDARDTQY
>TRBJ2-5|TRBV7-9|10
ASSPEGETQY
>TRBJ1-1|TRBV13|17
ASSLGLRGTGASNTEAF
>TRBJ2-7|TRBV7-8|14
ASSLTTGTVTYEQY
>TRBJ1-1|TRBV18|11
ASSEGPATEAF
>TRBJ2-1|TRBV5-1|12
ASSLPRGRNEQF
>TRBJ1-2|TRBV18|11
ASSQSANYGYT
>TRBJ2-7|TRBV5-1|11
ASSSGGSYEQY
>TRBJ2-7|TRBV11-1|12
ASSLAGTRYEQY
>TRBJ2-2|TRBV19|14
ASSIVLAGRPGELF
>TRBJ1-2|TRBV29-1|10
SVKTGNYGYT
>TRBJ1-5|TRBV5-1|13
ASSLDPGGNQPQH
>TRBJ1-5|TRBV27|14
ASSLFGLHSNQPQH
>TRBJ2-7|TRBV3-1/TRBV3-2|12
ASNRQGASYEQY
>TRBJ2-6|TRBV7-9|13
ASSLGGSGANVLT
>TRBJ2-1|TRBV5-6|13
ASSSSGGGRYEQF
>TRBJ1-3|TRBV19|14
ASSDPTTGPGNTIY
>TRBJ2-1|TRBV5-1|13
ASSLNAENYNEQF
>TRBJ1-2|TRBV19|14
ASTPPGGRLNYGYT